Listed here are 20 T cell receptor beta chains from one sample, sequenced in a study of CXCR3-negative and CXCR3-positive naive CD8 T cells (dated 2019 in TCRdb). Which antigens these TCRs recognize remains unknown. What the authors observed across the whole study: Compared with CXCR3-negative naive cells, CXCR3-positive naive cells had TRB CDR3s with higher hydrophobicity (lower Kidera factor 4), lower energy, and higher strength and volume indices.

Sequencer: NextSeq 550. The Human TCR Profiling Kit (MiLaboratory) was used to prepare UMI-labeled 5' RACE TRB cDNA libraries. TCRdb reanalyzed the reads, keeping one entry per CDR3 protein sequence and omitting DNA. Per the sample table, the count is about 130,000 distinct CDR3 sequences. 0.5% to 0.7% of the sample is taken by the ten largest. Material for sequencing was naive CXCR3+ CD8+ T cells from blood. The cell subset or site label on this specimen signifies: CD45RO-CCR7+CD27+CD95- naive CD8+ T cells expressing CXCR3 (TNR3+). The receptor set was obtained from a human donor in good health. Some clones in this sample may be carry-over from other donors' samples.

V gene TRBV20-1 combines with J gene TRBJ1-5; TCRdb reports TRBD1, a call that lacks DNA to check it against. CDR1 and CDR2 from the germline V gene are DFQATT and SNEGSKA (reference sequence). The CDR3 is 14 residues long. CDR3 region: CSASGGARDQPQHF.

The chain has TRBV7-2 and TRBJ2-1; TCRdb returns TRBD2, unconfirmable since there is no DNA. There are 12 residues in the CDR3. Germline values: CDR1 SGHTA, CDR2 FQGNSA. CDR3 sequence reads: CASSAALPEQFF.

The chain carries TRBV29-1 and TRBJ2-1; TCRdb outputs TRBD1, but without DNA this stays unchecked. The CDR3 length is 13 residues. Germline values: CDR1 SQVTM, CDR2 ANQGSEA. The CDR3: CSVESPSYNEQFF.

The chain recombines TRBV29-1 with TRBJ1-2; as DNA is missing, the TRBD1 call by TCRdb cannot be tested. The CDR3 runs 15 residues. Germline-derived CDR1 and CDR2 are SQVTM and ANQGSEA. The CDR3: CSVEGGFRQGGGYTF.

The rearrangement links TRBV28 to TRBJ2-1; TCRdb outputs TRBD2, but without DNA this stays unchecked. CDR3 length equals 17 residues. Germline CDR1 and CDR2: MDHEN and SYDVKM. CDR3 protein: CASSLFGLSSSYNEQFF.

This rearrangement joins TRBV6-5 to TRBJ2-1; TCRdb lists TRBD2, though no DNA is available to test this call. The CDR3 consists of 16 residues. The V gene's germline CDR1 is MNHEY and CDR2 SVGAGI. Here the CDR3 reads CASSAPRLAGDNEQFF.

The chain is built from TRBV7-9 and TRBJ1-2; TCRdb outputs TRBD1, but without DNA this stays unchecked. The CDR3 length is 16 residues. Per germline, CDR1 SEHNR and CDR2 FQNEAQ (reference sequence). The CDR3 protein is CASSSAGTGSNYGYTF.

The rearrangement uses TRBV19 and TRBJ1-1. The germline CDR1 and CDR2 sequences are LNHDA and SQIVND (reference sequence). The CDR3 is 14 amino acids. CDR3 sequence reads: CASRTVLLNTEAFF.

The chain links TRBV18 to TRBJ2-7; TCRdb picks TRBD1, but there is no DNA to check that call. This CDR3 comprises 14 residues. Germline-derived CDR1 and CDR2 are KGHSH and LQKENI. The CDR3 reads CASSPPPETYEQYF. Filled out from reference TRBV18 and TRBJ2-7, the complete variable domain reads NAGVMQNPRHLVRRRGQEARLRCSPMKGHSHVYWYRQLPEEGLKFMVYLQKENIIDESGMPKERFSAEFPKEGPSILRIQQVVRGDSAAYFCASSPPPETYEQYFGPGTRLTVT.

This chain links TRBV15 with TRBJ2-7; TCRdb outputs TRBD1, but without DNA this stays unchecked. The CDR3 runs 14 residues. The germline CDR1 and CDR2 sequences are LNHNV and YYDKDF (reference sequence). This chain's CDR3 is CATSSDTGGYEQYF.

The chain employs TRBV7-3 and TRBJ2-1. Germline CDR1 SGHTA, CDR2 FQGTGA. The CDR3 runs 14 residues. CDR3 sequence reads: CASSLLGSYNEQFF.

V gene TRBV12-3 or TRBV12-4 combines with J gene TRBJ1-2. This CDR3 comprises 13 residues. This CDR3 reads CASNTRGVYGYTF.

The chain carries TRBV2 and TRBJ2-7; with no DNA, the TCRdb D assignment of TRBD1 cannot be verified. The CDR3 is 14 residues long. The V gene's germline CDR1 is SNHLY and CDR2 FYNNEI. This CDR3 reads CASTVATVSYEQYF.

The genes are TRBV6-1 and TRBJ2-1; the D call of TRBD1 rests on TCRdb alone, since no DNA is present to check it. CDR1 MNHNS and CDR2 SASEGT come from the germline V gene. This CDR3 is built from 16 residues. Here the CDR3 reads CASSEVGAGRYNEQFF.

The gene calls are TRBV5-5 and TRBJ2-3; with no DNA, the TCRdb D assignment of TRBD2 cannot be verified. The germline CDR1 and CDR2 sequences are SGHKS and YYEKEE (reference sequence). This CDR3 has 14 residues. CDR3 sequence reads: CASTLAGAPDTQYF.

The chain carries TRBV14 and TRBJ2-7; the TCRdb D gene call, TRBD1, has no DNA to confirm it. Looked up from germline, CDR1 is SGHDN and CDR2 is FVKESK. The CDR3 spans 13 residues. This CDR3 is CASSGGFRNEQYF.

This chain joins TRBV11-2 and TRBJ2-2. Germline CDR1 is SGHAT and CDR2 is FQNNGV. The CDR3 consists of 15 residues. The CDR3 reads CASSLYPTGTGELFF.

The chain is built from TRBV15 and TRBJ2-4; TCRdb designates TRBD1, a call that cannot be tested without DNA. The CDR3 length is 15 residues. CDR1 LNHNV and CDR2 YYDKDF come from the germline V gene (reference sequence). This CDR3 reads CATSRDSGAGNIQYF.

The chain joins TRBV7-2 to TRBJ1-2. Germline CDR1 reads SGHTA; CDR2 reads FQGNSA. The CDR3 extends over 14 amino acids. CDR3 sequence: CASSLDPRGYGYTF.

V gene TRBV7-9 combines with J gene TRBJ2-1; TCRdb calls TRBD2, which cannot be checked without DNA. This CDR3 comprises 18 residues. Germline values: CDR1 SEHNR, CDR2 FQNEAQ (reference sequence). CDR3 protein: CASSSTGTSVSSYNEQFF.